The subject of this entry is one TCR beta chain. As yet, its antigen is unknown. Only in-frame clones appear in the TCRdb table, and some are missing; sequencing was by immunoSEQ multiplex PCR. The profile covers about 110,000 clones, with roughly 84% appearing a single time and 6.2% taken by the ten largest. The data were obtained in a study of T cell responses to AZD1222 COVID-19 vaccine. Study-wide findings and caveats: Nearly half of spike-specific TCRs reportedly go after variant regions that carry no mutations. None of the repertoires were sampled until the peak T cell response had passed. There were mostly white British donors and more females than males, and clonal diversity was possibly underestimated. Baseline antibody screening turned up just a handful of seropositive AZD1222 recipients.

From germline, CDR1 is LNHNV and CDR2 YYDKDF (reference sequence). Trimming cost V 3 bases and J 5 bases; bases outside gene matches: 6. The CDR3 is 15 residues long. Source: peripheral blood, taken on day 0 of AZD1222 vaccination. This sequence joins TRBV15 and TRBJ1-2; the match to TRBD1 covers 10 bases. The sequence derives from an adult in good health. CDR3 in DNA: TGTGCCACCAGCAGGCAACCGGGACAGGGGTATGGCTACACCTTC. This gives the protein CATSRQPGQGYGYTF.